These T cell receptor beta chains were read from a single sample in a study of vaccination effects on CD4 cells after COVID-19. Sequencing used immunoSEQ multiplex PCR; TCRdb keeps in-frame clones, though not all of them. Of over 45,000 clones listed, approximately 70% were seen once; the top ten hold about 6.7%. Their cognate antigens are unknown. The starting material was CD4+ T cells from PBMCs cultured without peptide, obtained after COVID-19 vaccination. These receptors were taken from a human donor who received a COVID-19 vaccine. The CDR3 runs from the conserved cysteine through the conserved F or W. The D gene is left open where the match is weak. Expanded clones are given a class, and other clones once, few, many or no size at all.

. . TRBJ2-5 TRBV6-1 CASSVQGGDGPETQYF TGTGCCAGCAGTGTACAGGGTGGGGATGGTCCAGAGACCCAGTACTTC
. once TRBJ1-1 TRBV27 CASSVWGNTEAFF TGTGCCAGCAGTGTGTGGGGAAACACTGAAGCTTTCTTT
TRBD1 . TRBJ2-7 TRBV6-2/TRBV6-3 CASSYRFGSRGLHEQYF TGTGCCAGCAGTTACAGGTTTGGTTCCAGGGGGCTTCACGAGCAGTACTTC
TRBD1 . TRBJ2-7 TRBV4-1 CASSQDGQGANFRSYEQYF TGCGCCAGCAGCCAAGACGGACAGGGGGCTAACTTTCGATCCTACGAGCAGTACTTC
TRBD1 . TRBJ2-4 TRBV12-3/TRBV12-4 CASSHPGGIQYF TGTGCCAGCAGTCACCCAGGGGGCATTCAGTACTTC
. . TRBJ1-4 TRBV5-8 CASSLAFRGIGTNEKLFF TGTGCCAGCAGCTTGGCCTTTCGAGGGATTGGAACTAATGAAAAACTGTTTTTT
. . TRBJ1-4 TRBV29-1 CSAKGGLGNEKLFF TGCAGCGCAAAGGGGGGGTTGGGGAATGAAAAACTGTTTTTT
. few TRBJ1-2 TRBV11-2 CASSFTASYTF TGTGCCAGCAGCTTTACGGCGAGCTACACCTTC
TRBD2 once TRBJ2-7 TRBV5-1 CASSLVGLAGFSDEQYF TGCGCCAGCAGCTTGGTGGGACTAGCGGGGTTCTCAGACGAGCAGTACTTC
. . TRBJ2-5 TRBV3-1/TRBV3-2 CASKVEAGRGQETQYF TGTGCCAGCAAGGTCGAGGCGGGAAGGGGACAAGAGACCCAGTACTTC
. . TRBJ2-7 TRBV7-7 CASSLVGGERLIYEQYF TGTGCCAGCAGCTTAGTAGGGGGGGAACGCCTTATCTACGAGCAGTACTTC
TRBD2 . TRBJ2-7 TRBV7-2 CASSLGLAGSSYEQYF TGTGCCAGCAGCTTAGGGCTAGCGGGGAGCTCCTACGAGCAGTACTTC
. . TRBJ1-5 TRBV6-5 CASSYMANQPQHF TGTGCCAGCAGTTACATGGCCAATCAGCCCCAGCATTTT
TRBD1 few TRBJ1-4 TRBV4-1 CASSQDHGQGAVRNEKLFF TGCGCCAGCAGCCAAGATCACGGACAGGGGGCGGTCCGTAATGAAAAACTGTTTTTT
. . TRBJ2-1 TRBV6-5 CASSYVYADYEQFF TGTGCCAGCAGTTACGTATATGCCGATTATGAGCAGTTCTTC
. . TRBJ2-7 TRBV21-1 CASSKAHRDPSYEQYF TGTGCCAGCAGCAAAGCCCACAGGGACCCCTCCTACGAGCAGTACTTC
TRBD1 . TRBJ2-1 TRBV19 CASTSDRFYNEQFF TGTGCCAGTACCTCGGACAGGTTCTACAATGAGCAGTTCTTC